The clone carrying this TCR beta chain has more than one count but fewer than ten. Its specificity is not known. The CDR3 runs to 15 residues. Germline loops: CDR1 DFQATT, CDR2 SNEGSKA (reference sequence). V was clipped by 3 bases and J by 3 bases, with 15 bases between them. Template switching created a universal primer site, and the cDNA included unique molecular identifiers. TCRdb independently ran MiXCR on the 5' RACE reads; one entry per CDR3 protein. Here the sample spans around 370,000 distinct CDR3 sequences, about 10% being singletons. This entry is derived from a study of identical twins. Study-level results: Insertions ran lower in abundant cord blood beta clonotypes, though not in memory repertoires. With monozygotic twins, out-of-frame TCR alpha sharing exceeded what models estimated.

Healthy Caucasian donors formed the entire cohort. V and J are TRBV20-1 and TRBJ2-4; possible D gene TRBD2, 6 bases. Sequences were obtained from naive T cells sorted from blood. This TCR was recovered from a woman in her forties or fifties in good health. CDR3: CSAREEGIFKNIQYF. CDR3 coding DNA: TGCAGTGCTAGGGAGGAGGGGATCTTCAAAAACATTCAGTACTTC.